The rows below give T cell receptor beta chains drawn from one sample of a study of blood T cell repertoires in COVID-19. The repertoire was sequenced with immunoSEQ multiplex PCR; TCRdb's copy has only in-frame clones and lacks some. In the table there are approximately 250,000 clones, less than 90% of which are singletons. The sample was peripheral blood. The source of these receptors is a woman aged 40 to 50 who had recovered from COVID-19. CDR3s include the opening cysteine and the closing phenylalanine or tryptophan. Fields, in order: J gene, V gene, clone size, D gene, CDR3 DNA, CDR3 protein. The D gene is left open where the match is weak. Part of the rows lack a size; the others show once, few, many or a class for expanded clones.

>TRBJ2-7|TRBV9|few|-
TGTGCCAGCAGCCGTGGACAGCCTTCGAGCGAGCAGTACTTC
CASSRGQPSSEQYF
>TRBJ2-7|TRBV28|-|TRBD1
TGTGCCAGCAGCCCGTCCGACAGGGGAAATTACGAGCAGTACTTC
CASSPSDRGNYEQYF
>TRBJ1-5|TRBV6-1|-|TRBD1
TGTGCCAGCAGTGCCGGGACAGGGGGCGGAGGGAATCAGCCCCAGCATTTT
CASSAGTGGGGNQPQHF
>TRBJ2-3|TRBV10-2|few|-
TGCGCCAGCAAGGACAGGAGGGGTACGCAGTATTTT
CASKDRRGTQYF
>TRBJ2-3|TRBV11-3|-|TRBD1
TGTGCCAGCAGCTTGGGACAGGGGTTAGATACGCAGTATTTT
CASSLGQGLDTQYF
>TRBJ1-2|TRBV6-5|-|-
TGTGCCAGCAGTTACGCAGGGGTTGGCTACACCTTC
CASSYAGVGYTF
>TRBJ2-1|TRBV7-9|-|-
TGTGCCAGCAGCTTAGACCGGAATGAGCAGTTCTTC
CASSLDRNEQFF
>TRBJ1-5|TRBV28|few|TRBD1
TGTGCCAGCAGTTTATACAGGGGTTACAATCAGCCCCAGCATTTT
CASSLYRGYNQPQHF
>TRBJ1-2|TRBV3-1/TRBV3-2|-|TRBD1
TGTGCCAGCAGCCAGGCTGGGACAGGGCCATCCTACACCTTC
CASSQAGTGPSYTF
>TRBJ2-3|TRBV24-1|-|-
TGTGCCACCAGTGATCTTAGTACTAGCACAGATACGCAGTATTTT
CATSDLSTSTDTQYF
>TRBJ1-1|TRBV2|-|TRBD1
TGTGCCAGCCCGGGACAGACGGGCACTGAAGCTTTCTTT
CASPGQTGTEAFF
>TRBJ1-2|TRBV5-1|once|-
TGCGCCAGCAGCTCCAACGCCGGGACACTTAACTATGGCTACACCTTC
CASSSNAGTLNYGYTF